This T cell receptor (beta chain) derives from a study of blood T cell repertoires in COVID-19. As for the study in general: The analysed material was cDNA or gDNA that came from T cells, B-cell-depleted T cells, or PBMCs.

This clone was seen once. The CDR3 is made up of 20 amino acids. V gave up 0 bases and J gave up 8 bases; unmatched junction bases: 14. Germline-derived CDR1 and CDR2 are MGHRA and YSYEKL. Authors' data handling: By means of reference gene primer amplification, nucleated cell counts were estimated. Clones were sequenced by immunoSEQ multiplex PCR, and TCRdb holds only the in-frame ones, with some missing. The V and J calls and clone size are taken from that table; D and trimming were inferred from the DNA. The table has some 89,000 clones, about 86% seen once. The TCR comes from a human donor in a cohort sampled during active COVID-19. The J gene is TRBJ2-1, the V gene TRBV4-1, with 15 bases lining up with TRBD2. Sequenced input: peripheral blood. The CDR3 reads CASSQDRTSGRALRVYEQFF. CDR3 DNA sequence: TGCGCCAGCAGCCAAGATCGGACTAGCGGGAGGGCCCTTCGTGTCTATGAGCAGTTCTTC.